This entry lists 27 T cell receptor beta chains sequenced from one sample in a study of shared clonotypes between healthy human individuals. TCRdb keeps only in-frame clones here, not all; method: immunoSEQ multiplex PCR. The sample has hundreds of thousands of clones, around 96% seen once. Naive CD8 cells were CD45RO-negative, positively selected for CCR7, excluding terminally differentiated effector memory CD45RA+ cells. The sequenced sample consisted of naive CD8+ T cells sorted from blood. The source of these receptors is a woman aged 25 to 39 in good health.

The CDR3 sequence is CASSIGARANEKLFF. The CDR3 DNA reads as TGTGCCAGTAGTATTGGGGCACGGGCTAATGAAAAACTGTTTTTT. J is TRBJ1-4 and V is TRBV19; perhaps TRBD1 as D (5 bases). This CDR3 comprises 15 residues. Trimming cost V 3 bases and J 3 bases, with 11 bases left between them. From germline, CDR1 is LNHDA and CDR2 SQIVND (reference sequence).

This clone was detected a few times. This chain links TRBV5-4 with TRBJ2-7; D unclear. Germline CDR1 reads SGHNT; CDR2 reads YYREEE (reference sequence). The V end lost 4 bases, the J end lost 3 bases, and 5 bases lay between the germline ends. The CDR3 is 11 residues long. The CDR3: CASSTVYEQYF. The CDR3 bases are TGTGCCAGCAGCACGGTCTACGAGCAGTACTTC.

V is TRBV6-5 and J is TRBJ2-7, with TRBD2 as a possible D gene (5 bases). Germline V gene data show CDR1 as MNHEY and CDR2 as SVGAGI. With 3 bases removed from V and 0 bases from J, the gap between germline ends came to 9 bases. The length of the CDR3 is 14 residues. CDR3 nucleotides: TGTGCCAGCAGTTATGAAGAGGGCTCCTACGAGCAGTACTTC. This translates into CASSYEEGSYEQYF.

The chain is built from TRBV27 and TRBJ2-3; no firm D call. V lost 8 bases to trimming and J lost 4 bases, with 10 bases between them. Germline values: CDR1 MNHEY, CDR2 SMNVEV (reference sequence). This CDR3 is built from 12 residues. DNA of the CDR3: TGTGCCAGCCGGATCGGCGCAGATACGCAGTATTTT. Encoded protein: CASRIGADTQYF.

This clone was counted a few times. The chain joins TRBV2 to TRBJ1-5, with D possibly being TRBD1 (5 bases). V lost 4 bases and J lost 0, with 7 bases in between. The germline V gene has CDR1 SNHLY and CDR2 FYNNEI. There are 14 residues in the CDR3. The CDR3 protein is CASSVGDSNQPQHF. The DNA for the CDR3 is TGTGCCAGCAGTGTAGGGGATAGCAATCAGCCCCAGCATTTT.

V gene TRBV15 combines with J gene TRBJ1-5; perhaps TRBD1 as D (6 bases). Germline CDR1 LNHNV, CDR2 YYDKDF (reference sequence). The CDR3 extends over 16 amino acids. V lost 0 bases to trimming and J lost 5 bases, with 14 bases between them. The DNA for the CDR3 is TGTGCCACCAGCAGAGATCTTTTGGGGGCTCATCAGCCCCAGCATTTT. As protein: CATSRDLLGAHQPQHF.

The chain has TRBV7-6 and TRBJ2-1; 10 bases agree with TRBD2. After removal of 5 bases from V and 6 bases from J, the junction contained 13 bases not matched to a gene. Per germline, CDR1 SGHVS and CDR2 FNYEAQ. The CDR3 contains 17 residues. The chain's CDR3 is CASSPQRPSGRGNEQFF. CDR3 nucleotide sequence: TGTGCCAGCAGCCCACAGCGGCCTAGCGGGAGAGGCAATGAGCAGTTCTTC.

V usage is TRBV28 and J usage is TRBJ2-1, with D perhaps matching TRBD2 (6 bases). This CDR3 region has 14 residues. The V gene's germline CDR1 is MDHEN and CDR2 SYDVKM. The germline V and J ends were trimmed by 5 bases and 4 bases, with 12 bases remaining between them. The CDR3 sequence: CASSRRDAYNEQFF. In nucleotides, the CDR3 is TGTGCCAGCAGTCGGCGGGACGCATACAATGAGCAGTTCTTC.

The rearrangement uses TRBV28 and TRBJ2-7, with D possibly being TRBD1 or TRBD2 (5 bases each). CDR3 length: 12 residues. The germline CDR1 and CDR2 sequences are MDHEN and SYDVKM. V was cut by 3 bases and J by 6 bases, with 9 bases left in between. For the CDR3, the DNA is TGTGCCAGCAGTTTGGGGACGGTCGAGCAGTACTTC. Its protein product is CASSLGTVEQYF.

V gene TRBV6-6 combines with J gene TRBJ2-3; D gene unclear. V shed 6 bases and J shed 2 bases, with 9 bases lying between them. Germline CDR1 MNHNY, CDR2 SVGAGI (reference sequence). The CDR3 is 13 amino acids. This chain's CDR3 is CASSPGTTDTQYF. The CDR3 DNA is TGTGCCAGCAGCCCCGGAACCACAGATACGCAGTATTTT.

This chain links TRBV7-9 with TRBJ1-6; D gene unclear. Between the trimmed V and J ends, which lost 1 base and 10 bases, there was a span of 8 bases. The CDR3 totals 13 residues. Germline V CDR1 and CDR2: SEHNR, FQNEAQ (reference sequence). Here the CDR3 reads CASSLDQGSPLHF. The DNA of the CDR3 is TGTGCCAGCAGCTTAGATCAAGGGTCACCCCTCCACTTT.

V usage is TRBV9 and J usage is TRBJ2-2; no definite D call. Germline V lookup: CDR1 SGDLS, CDR2 YYNGEE. The V gene lost 0 bases and the J gene lost 5 bases, with 11 bases spanning the gap. The CDR3 consists of 15 residues. The CDR3 loop is CASSVVDVGTGELFF. In nucleotides, the CDR3 is TGTGCCAGCAGCGTAGTGGACGTCGGGACCGGGGAGCTGTTTTTT.

The V and J genes are TRBV25-1 and TRBJ2-1; the match to TRBD2 covers 8 bases. V lost 5 bases and J lost 6; bases outside the gene matches: 0. Germline CDR1 and CDR2: MGHDK and SYGVNS. This CDR3 spans 12 amino acids. The chain's CDR3 is CASSSGGNEQFF. Written as DNA, the CDR3 is TGTGCCAGCAGTAGCGGGGGCAATGAGCAGTTCTTC.

The V call is TRBV27, the J call TRBJ2-2, with 10 bases identical to TRBD1. Unmatched junction bases numbered 15, after V lost 7 bases and J lost 7 bases. The CDR3 covers 17 residues. The germline CDR1 and CDR2 sequences are MNHEY and SMNVEV (reference sequence). CDR3 residues: CASTPRGGTGDIGELFF. In DNA, the CDR3 is TGTGCCAGCACCCCAAGGGGCGGGACAGGGGATATCGGGGAGCTGTTTTTT.

The J gene is TRBJ2-7, the V gene TRBV11-3; D could derive from TRBD1 or TRBD2 (5 bases each). The V gene lost 4 bases and the J gene lost 6 bases, with 16 bases spanning the gap. The CDR3 is 14 amino acids. Germline V CDR1 and CDR2: SGHNT, YENEEA. CDR3 in amino acids: CASSWGTAPGEQYF. CDR3 in DNA: TGTGCCAGCAGCTGGGGGACGGCCCCGGGCGAGCAGTACTTC.

The gene calls are TRBV5-1 and TRBJ2-7; weak D call: TRBD2 (5 bases). CDR1 and CDR2 from the germline V gene are SGHRS and YFSETQ. The CDR3 has 13 residues. Trimming removed 7 bases at V and 3 bases at J, with 14 bases between. The CDR3 coding sequence is TGCGCCAGCGCGACTGGGGAGTTCTACGAGCAGTACTTC. It codes for CASATGEFYEQYF.

This chain connects TRBV14 to TRBJ2-5; TRBD2 matches at 9 bases. The end of the DNA is better explained by TRBJ2-7, so the J call may be wrong. The CDR3 is 16 amino acids. Germline CDR1 SGHDN, CDR2 FVKESK. The CDR3 DNA reads as TGTGCCAGCAGCTCAAGAACCCCGTTAGCGGGAGACGAGCAGTACTTC. This encodes CASSSRTPLAGDEQYF.

V usage is TRBV5-4 and J usage is TRBJ2-1, with 9 bases matching TRBD2. Per the germline V gene, CDR1 is SGHNT and CDR2 is YYREEE (reference sequence). The CDR3 loop spans 17 amino acids. The V segment lost 1 base and the J segment 7 bases; nucleotides outside the gene matches: 12. The CDR3: CASSLLPSREGLNEQFF. The CDR3 DNA sequence: TGTGCCAGCAGCTTGCTCCCCTCGCGGGAGGGCCTTAATGAGCAGTTCTTC. The complete variable domain, with remaining parts taken from reference TRBV5-4 and TRBJ2-1, reads ETGVTQSPTHLIKTRGQQVTLRCSSQSGHNTVSWYQQALGQGPQFIFQYYREEENGRGNFPPRFSGLQFPNYSSELNVNALELDDSALYLCASSLLPSREGLNEQFFGPGTRLTVL.

The V and J genes are TRBV28 and TRBJ1-4, with D unclear. V lost 3 bases and J 7 bases, leaving 12 bases between the germline ends. The V gene's germline CDR1 is MDHEN and CDR2 SYDVKM. This CDR3 has 14 residues. CDR3 bases: TGTGCCAGCAGTTTTGTGGGTTTCGGTGAAAAACTGTTTTTT. Translating gives CASSFVGFGEKLFF.

The rearrangement joins TRBV7-9 to TRBJ2-7; D unresolved. Germline CDR1 is SEHNR and CDR2 is FQNEAQ (reference sequence). CDR3 length: 14 amino acids. The germline V and J ends were trimmed by 0 bases and 1 base, with 7 bases remaining between them. CDR3 bases: TGTGCCAGCAGCTTAGCCCCCCCTTCCTACGAGCAGTACTTC. It encodes CASSLAPPSYEQYF.

V and J are TRBV28 and TRBJ1-5; D is perhaps TRBD1 (5 bases). The CDR3 loop spans 13 amino acids. V lost 7 bases to trimming and J lost 10 bases, with 17 bases between them. Germline CDR1 and CDR2: MDHEN and SYDVKM. CDR3 DNA sequence: TGTGCCAGCACCTTGGGACTTAGGGTACCCCAGCATTTT. Its translation is CASTLGLRVPQHF.

The chain combines TRBV6-1 with TRBJ2-2; 12 positions agree with TRBD2. Unmatched junction bases numbered 1, after V lost 2 bases and J lost 6 bases. Germline CDR1 reads MNHNS; CDR2 reads SASEGT. CDR3 size: 15 residues. The CDR3 DNA follows: TGTGCCAGCAGTGAACTAGCGGGAGGGCCCGGGGAGCTGTTTTTT. It specifies CASSELAGGPGELFF.

The chain has TRBV5-6 and TRBJ2-2, with a tentative D call TRBD1 (6 bases). The CDR3 length is 16 residues. Trimming stripped 4 bases from V and 0 bases from J, with 13 bases between. The V gene's germline CDR1 is SGHDT and CDR2 YYEEEE. CDR3 nucleotides: TGTGCCAGCAGCCAATTTACAGGGACGAACACCGGGGAGCTGTTTTTT. Protein: CASSQFTGTNTGELFF.

V gene TRBV5-4 combines with J gene TRBJ2-7, with 9 bases lining up with TRBD1. Per the germline V gene, CDR1 is SGHNT and CDR2 is YYREEE (reference sequence). With V trimmed by 0 bases and J by 5 bases, 9 bases remained unmatched. This CDR3 has 16 residues. The CDR3 DNA sequence: TGTGCCAGCAGCTTGGAGCTCGGGACAGGGCTCCACGAGCAGTACTTC. As protein: CASSLELGTGLHEQYF. The entire variable domain, with the rest obtained from reference TRBV5-4 and TRBJ2-7, is as follows: ETGVTQSPTHLIKTRGQQVTLRCSSQSGHNTVSWYQQALGQGPQFIFQYYREEENGRGNFPPRFSGLQFPNYSSELNVNALELDDSALYLCASSLELGTGLHEQYFGPGTRLTVT.

Comment on this clone: The same CDR3 is also encoded by other DNA sequences in this sample. The V and J genes are TRBV28 and TRBJ1-1, with no clear D. CDR1 and CDR2 (germline): MDHEN, SYDVKM. V was cut by 1 base and J by 5 bases, with 5 bases left in between. The CDR3 consists of 12 residues. The CDR3 region is CASSLLGTEAFF. The CDR3 coding sequence is TGTGCCAGCAGTTTATTGGGGACTGAAGCTTTCTTT. Full variable domain (outside the CDR3, taken from reference TRBV28 and TRBJ1-1): DVKVTQSSRYLVKRTGEKVFLECVQDMDHENMFWYRQDPGLGLRLIYFSYDVKMKEKGDIPEGYSVSREKKERFSLILESASTNQTSMYLCASSLLGTEAFFGQGTRLTVV.

Worth noting for this clone: Other DNA sequences within the sample encode an identical CDR3. The V gene is TRBV27, the J gene TRBJ2-6; maybe TRBD2 (5 bases). Trimming stripped 2 bases from V and 1 base from J, with 9 bases between. CDR3 size: 16 residues. Germline V gives CDR1 MNHEY, CDR2 SMNVEV (reference sequence). CDR3 loop: CASSLSPGSGANVLTF. The CDR3 nucleotides are TGTGCCAGCAGTTTAAGTCCGGGATCTGGGGCCAACGTCCTGACTTTC.

The J gene is TRBJ1-2, the V gene TRBV27; D unclear. The CDR3 covers 13 residues. Germline V gene sequence: CDR1 MNHEY, CDR2 SMNVEV (reference sequence). The ends were cut back, 1 base at V and 6 bases at J, with 9 bases in the middle. DNA for the CDR3: TGTGCCAGCAGTTTATTGCCGGCAGATGGCTACACCTTC. Its translation is CASSLLPADGYTF.